This record concerns one T cell receptor beta chain sequence. Its target antigen remains unknown. No quality values exist for individual bases; no much larger clone is one base distant. This entry comes from a study of CD8 T cells in ankylosing spondylitis (dated by TCRdb to 2017 to 2019). In the study overall: T cell receptor beta repertoires were profiled in healthy donors and ankylosing spondylitis patients so that disease-linked TCR variants could be found. Peripheral blood was sampled, and synovial fluid was also collected from ankylosing spondylitis patients. The full study cohort comprised about 24 ankylosing spondylitis patients and over 95 healthy donors.

From the germline V gene (reference sequence), CDR1 is DFQATT and CDR2 is SNEGSKA. The CDR3 contains 15 residues, cysteine and phenylalanine counted. The retained sequence is limited to the CDR3, 45 bases, with the frame set at the first base. Trimming removed 5 bases from V and 4 bases from J, leaving 20 bases between the germline ends. The sequencing machine was an Illumina HiSeq 2500. Quantitative 5'-RACE with molecular barcodes was used to prepare TCR beta libraries. The paper's data handling went like this. Disease-linked TCR variants were identified with a new computational method built on a probabilistic model of VDJ rearrangement. TCRdb's own reprocessing of the public reads used fastp at Q25 and MiXCR and kept productive beta chains. Under each unique CDR3 protein, matching rows form one entry showing the most common genes and DNA. V and J calls and clone size were set by TCRdb, not the authors. The sample records about 540,000 distinct CDR3 sequences, about 13% of which are singletons. The top ten clones comprise 6.8% of the sample.

Paper-wide results and their limitations: Some of the motif variants had been reported before in the synovial fluid and blood of reactive arthritis patients, a finding that suggests common disease-initiation mechanisms. The disease-linked clones were reported as significantly enriched in matched synovial fluid samples from ankylosing spondylitis patients. A TCR beta motif made up of several highly homologous amino acid variants appeared to be characteristic of blood from ankylosing spondylitis patients. A CD8+ phenotype was shown by the disease-linked clones, which were found at relatively low frequencies in peripheral blood.

The chain links TRBV20-1 with TRBJ1-2; a tentative D call is TRBD1 (6 bases match). The receptor was isolated from a male donor with ankylosing spondylitis. Input material: blood, either unsorted or a sorted T cell fraction (not recorded which). The nucleotide sequence reads TGCAGTGCTTCCGAGGGGGGCAGGGGTCCCTATGGCTACACCTTC. It translates to CSASEGGRGPYGYTF.